This note documents a single T cell receptor (beta chain) sequence. Its antigen is undetermined. This sample was taken from a study of T cell responses to AZD1222 COVID-19 vaccine. General observations from the study: The peak T cell response came first, and repertoires were sampled only after it. Donor demographics were predominantly white British with a female majority; clonal diversity may be underestimated.

This table comes from immunoSEQ multiplex PCR, and its TCRdb copy is limited to in-frame clones, with some not included. Found here are about 120,000 clones, about 92% of them singletons; the top ten hold more than 4.5%. The TCR comes from an adult who received the AZD1222 COVID-19 vaccine. Sequencing was performed on peripheral blood, taken 28 days after the second AZD1222 dose.

The CDR3 sequence is CASSIIWGGRATDTQYF. The CDR3 nucleotides are TGTGCCAGTAGTATAATCTGGGGGGGCAGGGCCACAGATACGCAGTATTTT. The chain carries TRBV19 and TRBJ2-3; maybe TRBD2 (7 bases). V was trimmed by 2 bases and J by 2 bases, leaving 17 bases between them. Looked up from germline, CDR1 is LNHDA and CDR2 is SQIVND (reference sequence). The CDR3 spans 17 residues.